This T cell receptor beta chain was sequenced in a study of T-cell memory formation after mild COVID-19. Turning to the study itself: Clustering of TCRs was largely donor specific.

TCRdb re-derived calls from the 5' RACE reads in MiXCR, one entry per CDR3 protein. This sample carries under 250,000 distinct CDR3 sequences, roughly 15% of them seen once, and the ten largest clones take 2.1%. The CDR3 contains 15 residues. V was pared by 0 bases and J by 11 bases, with 9 bases of the junction left unmatched. Per germline, CDR1 MNHEY and CDR2 SMNVEV (reference sequence). Regarding the study as a whole: Cross-reactive memory apparently joined, as some responding clones appeared in pre-infection memory. Second-wave clones with a day 37 peak had unconfirmed SARS-CoV-2 specificity. Later expanders leaned CD4+, whereas day 15 to 85 contracting clones were balanced CD4/CD8.

Regarding this clonotype: Its antigen is unknown.

This chain connects TRBV27 to TRBJ1-1; 10 nucleotides align to TRBD1. The TCR sequence derives from an adult woman who had mild COVID-19 (a few samples of this study predate the infection). Cell type and time point are not known. The sequenced sample was PBMCs or a T cell subset sorted from them (not recorded which). CDR3 protein: CASSLSGTGVRVAFF. The CDR3 bases are TGTGCCAGCAGTTTATCGGGGACAGGGGTGCGTGTGGCTTTCTTT.